Listed here are 26 T cell receptor beta chains from one sample, sequenced in a study of T cell responses to AZD1222 COVID-19 vaccine. Generated by immunoSEQ multiplex PCR, the TCRdb table keeps only in-frame clones and is missing some. The sample gives about 150,000 clones, 80% to 95% of which show up once; approximately 1.2% is in the top ten. The sequences come from peripheral blood, collected 28 days after the second AZD1222 dose. Source of these receptors: an adult who received the AZD1222 COVID-19 vaccine.

The chain carries TRBV28 and TRBJ1-5; 12 positions match TRBD1. Per germline, CDR1 MDHEN and CDR2 SYDVKM. The V gene end was trimmed by 5 bases and the J gene end by 6 bases; junction bases not matched to a gene: 8. The CDR3 extends over 16 amino acids. The CDR3 region has the DNA TGTGCCAGCAGTGTGGGACAGGGGGCTCTGGGTCAGCCCCAGCATTTT. It translates to CASSVGQGALGQPQHF.

The J gene is TRBJ2-1, the V gene TRBV27; the D gene could be TRBD1 or TRBD2 (5 bases each). V lost 1 base, J lost 9 bases, and 19 bases lay in between. CDR1 is MNHEY, CDR2 SMNVEV, per germline (reference sequence). This CDR3 has 16 residues. The CDR3 bases are TGTGCCAGCAGTTTATACCCTGACGGGGCCGGTGGTGAGCAGTTCTTC. Translating it yields CASSLYPDGAGGEQFF.

The table lists this clone with a count of one. The chain joins TRBV18 to TRBJ1-1; 7 nucleotides line up with TRBD1. Germline CDR1 reads KGHSH; CDR2 reads LQKENI. CDR3 length: 15 amino acids. J was trimmed by 7 bases and V by 0 bases; bases with no gene match: 8. CDR3 in DNA: TGTGCCAGCTCACCACCTTCGAGACAGGGCGTTGAAGCTTTCTTT. Protein sequence: CASSPPSRQGVEAFF.

The chain joins TRBV19 to TRBJ1-4, with D possibly TRBD1 on 5 matching bases. Germline V lookup: CDR1 LNHDA, CDR2 SQIVND (reference sequence). The V end lost 7 bases, the J end lost 0 bases, and 15 bases lay between the germline ends. The CDR3 length is 16 residues. CDR3 sequence (DNA): TGTGCCAGTAAAAGGGGCGCGGTTGCAACTAATGAAAAACTGTTTTTT. Translated, it gives CASKRGAVATNEKLFF.

In the case of this clone: The same CDR3 also results from other DNA sequences found in this sample. J is TRBJ1-2 and V is TRBV6-5; no clear D. CDR3 length: 11 residues. Trimming cost V 4 bases and J 4 bases, with 4 bases left between them. CDR1 is MNHEY, CDR2 SVGAGI, per germline. This CDR3 is CASSSGYGYTF. In nucleotides, the CDR3 is TGTGCCAGCAGTTCAGGCTATGGCTACACCTTC.

Only one count was recorded for this clone. V usage is TRBV3-1 (or the pseudogene TRBV3-2) and J usage is TRBJ2-7; TRBD2 matches 8 bases. V trimming: 0 bases; J trimming: 0 bases; junction bases outside the gene matches: 7. This CDR3 is 17 amino acids long. Germline values: CDR1 LGHDT, CDR2 YNNKEL (reference sequence). The CDR3: CASSQDSLRGASYEQYF. The CDR3, as DNA: TGTGCCAGCAGCCAAGATAGTTTGCGGGGGGCCTCCTACGAGCAGTACTTC.

This clone was recorded only once. V and J are TRBV14 and TRBJ2-3; the match to TRBD2 covers 9 bases. The CDR3 runs to 13 residues. The trim removed 8 bases at V and 3 bases at J, leaving 3 bases unmatched. The germline CDR1 and CDR2 sequences are SGHDN and FVKESK. CDR3 sequence reads: CASERGVTDTQYF. Here the CDR3 DNA reads TGTGCCAGCGAGCGGGGGGTTACAGATACGCAGTATTTT.

The chain combines TRBV11-1 with TRBJ2-1; D remains unclear. CDR3 length equals 14 residues. The V end was cut by 4 bases, the J end by 8 bases, with 15 bases between. Germline V gene data show CDR1 as SGHAT and CDR2 as FQDESV (reference sequence). The CDR3 region has the DNA TGTGCCAGCAGCTCCTCGAAAGGCAGCCATGAGCAGTTCTTC. Translating gives CASSSSKGSHEQFF.

This chain joins TRBV20-1 and TRBJ2-1; 8 bases map to TRBD1. This CDR3 spans 14 amino acids. Unmatched junction bases numbered 5, after V lost 3 bases and J lost 4 bases. Germline lookup yields CDR1 DFQATT and CDR2 SNEGSKA (reference sequence). The CDR3 region is CSASSQGAYNEQFF. CDR3 coding DNA: TGCAGTGCTAGTTCGCAGGGGGCGTACAATGAGCAGTTCTTC.

The V and J genes are TRBV2 and TRBJ1-4; TRBD1 is a possible D gene (6 bases). Germline loops: CDR1 SNHLY, CDR2 FYNNEI. V lost 6 bases and J 8 bases, leaving 16 bases between the germline ends. The CDR3 consists of 14 residues. In DNA, the CDR3 is TGTGCCAGCAGCTTCGGGGGCGCATGGGAAAAACTGTTTTTT. Protein product: CASSFGGAWEKLFF.

This chain joins TRBV19 and TRBJ2-1; D perhaps matches TRBD1 (6 bases). The CDR3 is 15 residues long. V lost 4 bases to trimming and J lost 2 bases, with 12 bases between them. Germline V gene sequence: CDR1 LNHDA, CDR2 SQIVND (reference sequence). The CDR3 is CASSTTGTPYNEQFF. CDR3 in DNA: TGTGCCAGTAGTACGACCGGGACACCCTACAATGAGCAGTTCTTC.

The V gene is TRBV7-2, the J gene TRBJ2-3; D unclear. Germline CDR1 is SGHTA and CDR2 is FQGNSA. The V gene lost 0 bases and the J gene lost 2 bases, with 6 bases spanning the gap. This CDR3 has 14 amino acids. The CDR3 here is CASSLAGFTDTQYF. Written as DNA, the CDR3 is TGTGCCAGCAGCTTAGCAGGGTTCACAGATACGCAGTATTTT.

The V gene is TRBV20-1, the J gene TRBJ2-3; no definite D call. The CDR3 spans 14 residues. Germline V gene lookup returns CDR1 DFQATT and CDR2 SNEGSKA (reference sequence). V lost 3 bases to trimming and J lost 0 bases, with 10 bases between them. The CDR3 sequence: CSASLFSSTDTQYF. In DNA form, the CDR3 reads TGCAGTGCTAGTCTTTTCTCTAGCACAGATACGCAGTATTTT.

Regarding this clone: One end of the junction is discordant with germline, which a read error may explain. This chain links TRBV5-1 with TRBJ2-2; 8 bases fit TRBD2. This CDR3 contains 16 residues. CDR1 and CDR2 (germline): SGHRS, YFSETQ. This CDR3 is CASRLAAGVMGGELFF. CDR3 bases: TGCGCCAGCAGGTTGGCAGCGGGAGTGATGGGCGGGGAGCTGTTTTTT. Complete variable domain (other parts from reference TRBV5-1 and TRBJ2-2): KAGVTQTPRYLIKTRGQQVTLSCSPISGHRSVSWYQQTPGQGLQFLFEYFSETQRNKGNFPGRFSGRQFSNSRSEMNVSTLELGDSALYLCASRLAAGVMGGELFFGEGSRLTVL.

There are a few counts of this clone. V usage is TRBV27 and J usage is TRBJ1-1; no firm D call. Germline V CDR1 and CDR2: MNHEY, SMNVEV (reference sequence). The CDR3 contains 13 residues. The germline V and J ends were trimmed by 6 bases and 0 bases, with 8 bases remaining between them. This chain's CDR3 is CASRENVNTEAFF. CDR3 DNA: TGTGCCAGCAGGGAGAACGTGAACACTGAAGCTTTCTTT.

The V and J genes are TRBV18 and TRBJ1-1, with no clear D. Germline CDR1 KGHSH, CDR2 LQKENI. CDR3 length: 16 residues. Trimming took off 0 bases at V and 1 base at J, with 12 bases between the two ends. The CDR3 sequence is CASSPPGKVGNTEAFF. The CDR3 DNA follows: TGTGCCAGCTCACCACCGGGGAAGGTTGGGAACACTGAAGCTTTCTTT.

The chain couples TRBV28 to TRBJ2-3; D gene unclear. This CDR3 is 12 amino acids long. Germline V gene lookup returns CDR1 MDHEN and CDR2 SYDVKM. Trimming took 5 bases from V and 6 from J, leaving 9 bases between them. The DNA for the CDR3 is TGTGCCAGCAGTCCACCATGGGATACGCAGTATTTT. As protein: CASSPPWDTQYF. Based on the CDR3 plus reference TRBV28 and TRBJ2-3, the full variable domain is DVKVTQSSRYLVKRTGEKVFLECVQDMDHENMFWYRQDPGLGLRLIYFSYDVKMKEKGDIPEGYSVSREKKERFSLILESASTNQTSMYLCASSPPWDTQYFGPGTRLTVL.

The chain employs TRBV10-2 and TRBJ1-5; perhaps TRBD1 as D (5 bases). Germline CDR1 is WSHSY and CDR2 is SAAADI. Trimming shortened V by 8 bases and J by 3 bases, and 8 bases separated the two germline ends. The CDR3 sequence is 12 residues long. CDR3 protein: CASRGNNQPQHF. CDR3 coding DNA: TGCGCCAGCCGGGGCAACAATCAGCCCCAGCATTTT.

The J gene is TRBJ2-1, the V gene TRBV5-1; 7 bases fit TRBD1. Per germline, CDR1 SGHRS and CDR2 YFSETQ. The length of the CDR3 is 16 residues. V was pared by 0 bases and J by 5 bases, with 8 bases of the junction left unmatched. The CDR3 spells CASSLDVQGVHNEQFF. The CDR3 DNA reads TGCGCCAGCAGCTTGGATGTGCAGGGGGTCCACAATGAGCAGTTCTTC. Based on the CDR3 plus reference TRBV5-1 and TRBJ2-1, the full variable domain is KAGVTQTPRYLIKTRGQQVTLSCSPISGHRSVSWYQQTPGQGLQFLFEYFSETQRNKGNFPGRFSGRQFSNSRSEMNVSTLELGDSALYLCASSLDVQGVHNEQFFGPGTRLTVL.

The chain employs TRBV27 and TRBJ1-1, with D tentatively TRBD1 (6 bases). This CDR3 has 13 amino acids. V lost 3 bases and J 4 bases, leaving 9 bases between the germline ends. The germline CDR1 and CDR2 sequences are MNHEY and SMNVEV (reference sequence). The CDR3 coding sequence is TGTGCCAGCAGTTTTGGACAGACCACTGAAGCTTTCTTT. This codes for CASSFGQTTEAFF.

This clone has only a few counts. The V call is TRBV7-9, the J call TRBJ1-6; 9 bases are a match to TRBD1. The CDR3 runs 15 residues. The J segment lost 8 bases and the V segment lost 3 bases, leaving 5 bases of the junction unmatched. CDR1 and CDR2 from the germline V gene are SEHNR and FQNEAQ (reference sequence). The CDR3 here is CASSFWTGDYSPLHF. CDR3 nucleotides: TGTGCCAGCAGCTTCTGGACAGGGGACTATTCACCCCTCCACTTT.

The chain joins TRBV11-2 to TRBJ2-1, with TRBD2 matching 8 bases. Germline-derived CDR1 and CDR2 are SGHAT and FQNNGV. V lost 0 bases and J lost 0; bases outside the gene matches: 4. This CDR3 is 17 amino acids long. The CDR3 region has the DNA TGTGCCAGCAGCTTAGACCCGAGCGGGAGCTCCTACAATGAGCAGTTCTTC. Translated, it gives CASSLDPSGSSYNEQFF.

The V call is TRBV19, the J call TRBJ1-5, with TRBD1 matching 7 bases. There are 17 residues in the CDR3. Trimming removed 7 bases from V and 1 base from J; junction bases left unmatched: 13. Germline lookup yields CDR1 LNHDA and CDR2 SQIVND (reference sequence). CDR3 loop: CASTEGAKGMSNQPQHF. CDR3 nucleotide sequence: TGTGCCAGTACCGAGGGGGCCAAGGGTATGAGCAATCAGCCCCAGCATTTT.

The DNA for the CDR3 is TGTGCCAGCAAACTCTGGGCCTACAATGAGCAGTTCTTC. It codes for CASKLWAYNEQFF. The gene calls are TRBV7-2 and TRBJ2-1; D gene uncertain. V was clipped by 7 bases and J by 2 bases, with 9 bases between them. The CDR3 has 13 amino acids. From germline, CDR1 is SGHTA and CDR2 FQGNSA.

This rearrangement joins TRBV4-1 to TRBJ2-7, with a possible D match to TRBD1 (5 bases). The CDR3 spans 17 residues. Germline V gene data show CDR1 as MGHRA and CDR2 as YSYEKL. Between the trimmed V and J ends, which lost 1 base and 0 bases, there was a span of 16 bases. CDR3 sequence: CASSQGLGQGSSYEQYF. The CDR3 DNA reads TGCGCCAGCAGCCAAGGCCTTGGGCAGGGAAGCTCCTACGAGCAGTACTTC.

The V and J genes are TRBV24-1 and TRBJ2-3; D possibly corresponds to TRBD1 (5 bases). Germline V gives CDR1 KGHDR, CDR2 SFDVKD. Between the trimmed V and J ends, which lost 3 bases and 6 bases, there was a span of 9 bases. This CDR3 has 13 amino acids. The chain's CDR3 is CATSDPSGDTQYF. The CDR3 DNA reads as TGTGCCACCAGTGATCCTTCAGGGGATACGCAGTATTTT.